This T cell receptor beta chain was obtained from a study of a mutant IDH1 vaccine in newly diagnosed glioma. Across the whole study: Treated patients showed a male proportion of roughly 62%, a female proportion of about 40%, and a mean age of 40.4 years.

The time point is: baseline, week 1 (first vaccination visit). Treatment denoted: pre-vaccination baseline after standard-of-care therapy. Profiled with immunoSEQ multiplex PCR; TCRdb holds only in-frame clones, not every one. The sample contains 80,000 to 100,000 clones, almost 85% of which appear only once. CDR1 MGHRA and CDR2 YSYEKL come from the germline V gene. Trimming removed 2 bases at V and 2 bases at J, with 11 bases between. CDR3 length: 15 residues. This specimen was PBMCs, taken from a glioma patient treated with radiotherapy, temozolomide or both. This sequence was found in a man aged 35 to 55 with glioma. Some clones in this sample may be carry-over from other donors' samples. This rearrangement joins TRBV4-1 to TRBJ2-3, with D perhaps matching TRBD2 (6 bases). CDR3 nucleotide sequence: TGCGCCAGCAGCCAATTAGCGGCTCCCACAGATACGCAGTATTTT. It is translated as CASSQLAAPTDTQYF.